Listed below are T cell receptor beta chains from one sample, sequenced in a study of blood T cell repertoires in COVID-19. Method: immunoSEQ multiplex PCR; TCRdb's copy keeps in-frame clones and lacks some. The sample lists 400,000 or so clones, roughly 88% occurring once. The specimen was PBMCs or T cells enriched from blood (not recorded which). The source is a man younger than 35 who had recovered from COVID-19. Each CDR3 is given with its conserved first and last residue. D genes are given only for firm matches. Only some rows state a clone size, as once, few, many or a class for expanded clones.

cdr3_nt cdr3_aa j_call v_call d_call clone_size
TGTGCCAGCAGCTTTTGGGGAGCGGGGGGCCTTGAGGAGCAGTTCTTC CASSFWGAGGLEEQFF TRBJ2-1 TRBV5-6 TRBD2 once
TGTGCCAGCAGTTTCAGGGGAAACAATCAGCCCCAGCATTTT CASSFRGNNQPQHF TRBJ1-5 TRBV28 NA once
TGTGCCAGCAGTGAATTACTAGGGGGCGACTATGGCTACACCTTC CASSELLGGDYGYTF TRBJ1-2 TRBV6-1 TRBD1 once
TGTGCCAGCAGCCAAGGTCTCCCCACTGAAGCTTTCTTT CASSQGLPTEAFF TRBJ1-1 TRBV3-1/TRBV3-2 NA NA
TGTGCCAGCAGGAATACAGGGACGACTAACTATGGCTACACCTTC CASRNTGTTNYGYTF TRBJ1-2 TRBV11-2 NA NA
TGCAGTGCTAGTACAGGGAATAATAATGAAAAACTGTTTTTT CSASTGNNNEKLFF TRBJ1-4 TRBV20-1 NA NA
TGTGCCAGCAGCACAGGTCTAGCGGACACCATATATTTT CASSTGLADTIYF TRBJ1-3 TRBV12-3/TRBV12-4 NA NA
TGCGCCAGCAGCACCCTAGCAGGGGGTCCCGACAATGAGCAGTTCTTC CASSTLAGGPDNEQFF TRBJ2-1 TRBV5-1 TRBD1 NA
TGTGCCAGCAGCGTACAAGGGACTCAAGACGAGCAGTACTTC CASSVQGTQDEQYF TRBJ2-7 TRBV9 NA NA
TGTGCCAGCAGTGAGGGGGCGGGTGTCACTGAAGCTTTCTTT CASSEGAGVTEAFF TRBJ1-1 TRBV28 TRBD1 NA
TGTGCCAGTAGTATCTCTCGGAGCAATCAGCCCCAGCATTTT CASSISRSNQPQHF TRBJ1-5 TRBV19 NA few
TGTGCCAGTAGTATAGGCGGAAAATACGAGCAGTACTTC CASSIGGKYEQYF TRBJ2-7 TRBV19 NA NA
TGTGCCAGCAGCTCCGGACAAGGCTACTACGAGCAGTACTTC CASSSGQGYYEQYF TRBJ2-7 TRBV7-3 NA NA
TGTGCCAGCAGCCCCGCCGGGACAAGCTATGGCTACACCTTC CASSPAGTSYGYTF TRBJ1-2 TRBV7-3 NA NA
TGTGCCTGGAGTGTAGGAAGGGGAGGCGAGCAGTACTTC CAWSVGRGGEQYF TRBJ2-7 TRBV30 NA NA
TGTGCCAGCTTTGAGACAGGGGGCACGACTGAAGCTTTCTTT CASFETGGTTEAFF TRBJ1-1 TRBV7-9 TRBD1 NA
TGCGCCAGCAGCTTGAGGGGAAATCAGCCCCAGCATTTT CASSLRGNQPQHF TRBJ1-5 TRBV5-1 NA NA
TGTGCCAGTACCAGGGAGGAAGGTCAGCCCCAGCATTTT CASTREEGQPQHF TRBJ1-5 TRBV19 NA NA
TGTGCCAGCAGCCAAGATCCAGGGGGCGGTTCACCCCTCCACTTT CASSQDPGGGSPLHF TRBJ1-6 TRBV3-1/TRBV3-2 TRBD1 NA
TGTGCTAGTGGTTTGGTGGGGCTAGGGGGCAATCCCTCTGGGGCCAACGTCCTGACTTTC CASGLVGLGGNPSGANVLTF TRBJ2-6 TRBV12-5 TRBD1 NA
TGTGCCAGTAGTCCTATAGCGGGGGGCGGAACCGGGGAGCTGTTTTTT CASSPIAGGGTGELFF TRBJ2-2 TRBV19 TRBD2 once
TGTGCCAGTCAAGGAGGGGGCGGTCAGCCCCAGCATTTT CASQGGGGQPQHF TRBJ1-5 TRBV3-1/TRBV3-2 TRBD1 NA
TGTGCCAGCAGCGTAGAGGGCCGGACAGGGATAATTGGCACCGGGGAGCTGTTTTTT CASSVEGRTGIIGTGELFF TRBJ2-2 TRBV9 TRBD1 NA
TGTGCCAGCAAGCACGGGGTAGACTACGAGCAGTACTTC CASKHGVDYEQYF TRBJ2-7 TRBV6-5 NA NA
TGTGCCAGCAGTGACAGTCCGGGCGCTGAAGCTTTCTTT CASSDSPGAEAFF TRBJ1-1 TRBV5-5 NA NA
TGTGCCAGCTCACCACCGGCAGGAAAAAGCAATCAGCCCCAGCATTTT CASSPPAGKSNQPQHF TRBJ1-5 TRBV18 NA NA
TGTGCCAGCAGTGGCGGCCGAGGAGATAGCTACACCTTC CASSGGRGDSYTF TRBJ1-2 TRBV6-4 NA few
TGTGCCAGCAGCTTCACTAGCGGGGGACCTCTCAGTGGGGAGCTGTTTTTT CASSFTSGGPLSGELFF TRBJ2-2 TRBV5-4 TRBD2 NA
TGCAGCGTTGGGACTTTTGACACTGAAGCTTTCTTT CSVGTFDTEAFF TRBJ1-1 TRBV29-1 NA NA
TGTGCCAGCAGCTTAGAGGAGATAAACTATGGCTACACCTTC CASSLEEINYGYTF TRBJ1-2 TRBV7-9 NA NA
TGTGCCAGCAGCCAAGAGACTCCGAACACCGGGGAGCTGTTTTTT CASSQETPNTGELFF TRBJ2-2 TRBV3-1/TRBV3-2 NA NA